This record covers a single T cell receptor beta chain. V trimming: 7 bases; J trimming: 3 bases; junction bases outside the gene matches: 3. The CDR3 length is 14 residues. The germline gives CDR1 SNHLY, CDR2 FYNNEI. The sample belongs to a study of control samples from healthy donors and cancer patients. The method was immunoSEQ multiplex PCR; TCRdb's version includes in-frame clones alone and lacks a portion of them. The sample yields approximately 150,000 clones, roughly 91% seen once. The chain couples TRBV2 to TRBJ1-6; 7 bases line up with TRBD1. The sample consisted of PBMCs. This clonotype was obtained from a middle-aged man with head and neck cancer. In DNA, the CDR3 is TGTGCCAGCAAGAGGGACAGCTATAATTCACCCCTCCACTTT. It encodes CASKRDSYNSPLHF.